These 12 T cell receptor beta chains came from one sample sequenced in a study of shared clonotypes between healthy human individuals. Only in-frame clones appear in the TCRdb table, and some are missing; sequencing was by immunoSEQ multiplex PCR. The sample records more than 400,000 clones, over 70% being singletons. Sequenced material: PBMCs. Every receptor here comes from a woman aged 35 to 49 in good health. Some clones in this sample may be carry-over from other donors' samples.

The gene calls are TRBV5-1 and TRBJ2-4, with no clear D. Germline CDR1 is SGHRS and CDR2 is YFSETQ. V was trimmed by 3 bases and J by 0 bases, leaving 10 bases between them. The CDR3 runs to 15 residues. For the CDR3, the DNA is TGCGCCAGCAGCTCCCCTACTCTAGCCAAAAACATTCAGTACTTC. Translating gives CASSSPTLAKNIQYF.

A remark on this clone: A far larger clone is off by one base, so a read error is likely. The sample holds other DNA sequences that translate to the same CDR3. The CDR3 protein is CASSPDRGYGNTIYF. The CDR3 DNA reads as TGTGCCAGCAGCCCAGACAGGGGATATGGAAACACCATATATTTT. V and J are TRBV5-6 and TRBJ1-3; TRBD1 agrees at 8 bases. J was trimmed by 3 bases and V by 4 bases; bases with no gene match: 6. This CDR3 region has 15 residues. Germline-derived CDR1 and CDR2 are SGHDT and YYEEEE.

V is TRBV28 and J is TRBJ2-4; 11 positions agree with TRBD1. Germline V gene sequence: CDR1 MDHEN, CDR2 SYDVKM. After removal of 5 bases from V and 7 bases from J, the junction contained 7 bases not matched to a gene. This CDR3 contains 15 residues. The CDR3 spells CASSPIGQGANIQYF. CDR3 DNA sequence: TGTGCCAGCAGTCCTATAGGACAGGGGGCGAACATTCAGTACTTC.

Comment on this clone: A far bigger clonotype differs at one base, so this is likely a read error. The chain joins TRBV27 to TRBJ2-2; no definite D call. The CDR3 covers 14 residues. Germline CDR1 MNHEY, CDR2 SMNVEV (reference sequence). This chain's CDR3 is CASSSSFNTVELFF. CDR3 nucleotide sequence: TGTGCCAGCAGTAGCTCTTTTAACACCGTGGAGCTGTTTTTT.

This chain uses TRBV5-8 with TRBJ2-7; 8 positions match TRBD1. With V trimmed by 1 base and J by 5 bases, 5 bases remained unmatched. Per the germline V gene, CDR1 is SGHTS and CDR2 is YDEGEE. The length of the CDR3 is 14 residues. The DNA of the CDR3 is TGTGCCAGCAGCTTGACAGGGGGATATAACGAGCAGTACTTC. Its translation: CASSLTGGYNEQYF.

The rearrangement uses TRBV19 and TRBJ1-1; the D gene is possibly TRBD1 (5 bases). The V and J ends lost 3 bases and 0 bases respectively, with 11 bases between them. CDR1 and CDR2 (germline): LNHDA, SQIVND (reference sequence). The CDR3 runs to 15 residues. CDR3 sequence reads: CASSIPGDLNTEAFF. The CDR3 DNA sequence: TGTGCCAGTAGTATTCCCGGGGACCTGAACACTGAAGCTTTCTTT.

The CDR3 protein is CASSLGDREGHQAFF. The CDR3 nucleotides are TGTGCCAGCAGCTTAGGGGACAGGGAAGGGCACCAAGCTTTCTTT. The chain couples TRBV11-2 to TRBJ1-1; TRBD1 matches at 9 bases. CDR1 and CDR2 (germline): SGHAT, FQNNGV. The CDR3 length is 15 residues. The V and J ends lost 1 base and 9 bases, in that order; junction bases with no gene match: 9.

This chain connects TRBV28 to TRBJ1-5; D not certain. V was shortened by 6 bases and J by 7 bases, with 10 bases between the two germline ends. Per the germline V gene, CDR1 is MDHEN and CDR2 is SYDVKM. The length of the CDR3 is 12 residues. CDR3 nucleotides: TGTGCCAGCAGCCCCGATATACAGCCCCAGCATTTT. Translated, it gives CASSPDIQPQHF.

As regards this clone: This likely stems from a read error, as it lies one base from a far larger clone. The chain has TRBV30 and TRBJ1-1; perhaps TRBD1 as D (6 bases). This CDR3 spans 14 amino acids. CDR1 and CDR2 from the germline V gene are GTSNPN and SVGIG (reference sequence). CDR3 coding DNA: TGTGCCTGGAGTCACAGGGACGGGGACACTGAAGCTTCCTTT. It codes for CAWSHRDGDTEASF.

Concerning this clone: The junction differs from germline at one of its ends, possibly a read error. The sample contains more than one DNA sequence encoding this CDR3. The V gene is TRBV28, the J gene TRBJ1-5; TRBD1 agrees at 7 bases. Germline CDR1 MDHEN, CDR2 SYDVKM. CDR3 size: 15 residues. In nucleotides, the CDR3 is TGCGCCAGCAGACCGGGACAGACTAGCAATCAACCCCAGCATTTT. Translated, it gives CASRPGQTSNQPQHF. Looking up the rest from reference TRBV28 and TRBJ1-5 gives the full variable domain: DVKVTQSSRYLVKRTGEKVFLECVQDMDHENMFWYRQDPGLGLRLIYFSYDVKMKEKGDIPEGYSVSREKKERFSLILESASTNQTSMYLCASRPGQTSNQPQHFGDGTRLSIL.

The V gene is TRBV19, the J gene TRBJ2-7, with 8 bases matching TRBD2. CDR1 LNHDA and CDR2 SQIVND come from the germline V gene (reference sequence). Trimming cost V 3 bases and J 4 bases; bases outside gene matches: 8. The CDR3 is 15 amino acids. DNA of the CDR3: TGTGCCAGTAGTATCTCTCCGGGAGGGGGGTACGAGCAGTACTTC. The encoded protein is CASSISPGGGYEQYF.

This chain links TRBV30 with TRBJ2-7; 10 bases are a match to TRBD1. The CDR3 is made up of 14 amino acids. The V and J ends lost 5 bases and 0 bases, in that order; junction bases with no gene match: 4. In germline, CDR1 is GTSNPN, CDR2 SVGIG (reference sequence). The CDR3 coding sequence is TGTGCCTGGGGGACAGGGGCAAACTCCTACGAGCAGTACTTC. Protein: CAWGTGANSYEQYF. Variable domain in full (rest from reference TRBV30 and TRBJ2-7): SQTIHQWPATLVQPVGSPLSLECTVEGTSNPNLYWYRQAAGRGLQLLFYSVGIGQISSEVPQNLSASRPQDRQFILSSKKLLLSDSGFYLCAWGTGANSYEQYFGPGTRLTVT.